This T cell receptor beta chain was sequenced during a study of blood T cell repertoires in COVID-19. Whole-study context: Sites in the United States, Italy and Spain provided acute and convalescent COVID-19 samples. Sample material is recorded as cDNA or gDNA derived from T cells, B-cell-depleted T cells, or PBMCs.

Authors' analysis steps: Amplification from reference gene primers served as the basis for estimated nucleated cell counts. Here immunoSEQ multiplex PCR was the method, and the copy in TCRdb shows in-frame clones only, minus some. V, J and clone size are taken as reported in that table, and D and trimming were inferred from the DNA itself. This sample has some 60,000 clones, with 90% found just once. From germline, CDR1 is SNHLY and CDR2 FYNNEI. The CDR3 spans 15 residues. Trimming left V 8 bases short and J 0 bases short, with 17 bases between. This chain uses TRBV2 with TRBJ2-7; no firm D call. The sequenced sample was peripheral blood. This clonotype originated in a man in his sixties with acute or convalescent COVID-19. The CDR3, as DNA: TGTGCCAGCGGTAGGTCAGGATCGAGCTCCTACGAGCAGTACTTC. It specifies CASGRSGSSSYEQYF.